This T cell receptor (beta chain) was sequenced for a study of identical twins. Using its own MiXCR run on the 5' RACE reads, TCRdb lists one record per CDR3 protein. Of 500,000 or so distinct CDR3 sequences in the sample, under 25% are singletons; the top ten hold approximately 0.95%. This sample also appeared in a second study, on T cells expressing NK-cell markers.

The sample comprised CD4+ T cells sorted from blood. This TCR was sampled from a woman under 30 in good health.

The CDR3 is CASSITPGWSTEQFF. CDR3 sequence (DNA): TGTGCCAGCAGCATAACCCCGGGGTGGTCCACTGAGCAGTTCTTC. The V call is TRBV7-2, the J call TRBJ2-1, with D possibly matching TRBD2 (5 bases). Per germline, CDR1 SGHTA and CDR2 FQGNSA. The V end lost 5 bases, the J end lost 9 bases, and 20 bases lay between the germline ends. The CDR3 has 15 amino acids.